Below are 28 T cell receptor beta chains sequenced from a single sample in a study of blood T cell repertoires in COVID-19. The repertoire was sequenced with immunoSEQ multiplex PCR; TCRdb's copy has only in-frame clones and lacks some. Counted here are more than 350,000 clones, approximately 92% occurring once; the ten biggest clones make up around 1%. The sample comprised PBMCs or T cells enriched from blood (not recorded which). The receptors originated from a young man who had recovered from COVID-19.

J is TRBJ2-1 and V is TRBV5-6; TRBD1 matches 10 bases. The CDR3 runs 16 residues. Germline CDR1 reads SGHDT; CDR2 reads YYEEEE. With 4 bases clipped from V and 7 bases from J, the junction kept 11 bases outside the gene matches. CDR3 coding DNA: TGTGCCAGCAGCATCGACAGGGGGCTGACTTTTAATGAGCAGTTCTTC. This sequence encodes CASSIDRGLTFNEQFF.

The chain links TRBV3-1 (or the pseudogene TRBV3-2) to TRBJ1-5; no clear D gene. CDR3 length: 13 residues. Germline CDR1 and CDR2: LGHDT and YNNKEL (reference sequence). Trimming pared 4 bases from V and 1 base from J, leaving 5 bases between. The CDR3 DNA reads as TGTGCCAGCAGCCGTGAGAGCAATCAGCCCCAGCATTTT. It yields the protein CASSRESNQPQHF.

The chain couples TRBV18 to TRBJ2-1; the match to TRBD2 covers 8 bases. Germline-derived CDR1 and CDR2 are KGHSH and LQKENI. V was clipped by 3 bases and J by 8 bases; unmatched bases: 9. There are 15 residues in the CDR3. The CDR3 spells CASSPGLAISDEQFF. The CDR3 DNA is TGTGCCAGCTCACCTGGACTAGCAATTTCCGATGAGCAGTTCTTC.

The sample holds one count of this clone. For the CDR3, the DNA is TGTGCCAGTAGTGAAAGGGGGGGGTCGAGGTCACCCCTCCACTTT. Translating it yields CASSERGGSRSPLHF. The chain is built from TRBV19 and TRBJ1-6, with D perhaps TRBD1 (6 bases). The CDR3 is 15 residues long. V lost 5 bases to trimming and J lost 10 bases, with 18 bases between them. The germline V gene has CDR1 LNHDA and CDR2 SQIVND (reference sequence).

The gene calls are TRBV5-1 and TRBJ2-1, with D perhaps TRBD1 (6 bases). CDR3 length equals 13 residues. Germline CDR1 is SGHRS and CDR2 is YFSETQ. The V gene lost 0 bases and the J gene lost 6 bases, with 7 bases spanning the gap. CDR3 coding DNA: TGCGCCAGCAGCTTGGGACAGGCCAATGAGCAGTTCTTC. Its translation: CASSLGQANEQFF.

This chain joins TRBV4-1 and TRBJ2-3, with 9 bases aligning to TRBD1. The CDR3 is 17 residues long. Germline V CDR1 and CDR2: MGHRA, YSYEKL. The ends lost 1 base at V and 0 bases at J; junction bases unmatched: 5. The CDR3 here is CASSQARTGESTDTQYF. DNA of the CDR3: TGCGCCAGCAGCCAAGCTAGGACAGGGGAGAGCACAGATACGCAGTATTTT.

The chain employs TRBV28 and TRBJ2-7; TRBD1 agrees at 9 bases. V was pared by 7 bases and J by 2 bases, with 6 bases of the junction left unmatched. The CDR3 runs 14 residues. CDR1 MDHEN and CDR2 SYDVKM come from the germline V gene. The CDR3 sequence: CASMKGTGPYEQYF. The CDR3 nucleotides are TGTGCCAGCATGAAAGGGACAGGGCCCTACGAGCAGTACTTC.

The chain is built from TRBV7-3 and TRBJ2-2, with 10 positions matching TRBD1. With V trimmed by 5 bases and J by 5 bases, 8 bases remained unmatched. Germline assignment: CDR1 SGHTA and CDR2 FQGTGA. The CDR3 loop spans 16 amino acids. The CDR3 is CASSPPGQGSTGELFF. The CDR3 DNA follows: TGTGCCAGCAGCCCACCGGGACAGGGGTCGACCGGGGAGCTGTTTTTT. The variable domain in full, with the rest retrieved from reference TRBV7-3 and TRBJ2-2, is GAGVSQTPSNKVTEKGKYVELRCDPISGHTALYWYRQSLGQGPEFLIYFQGTGAADDSGLPNDRFFAVRPEGSVSTLKIQRTERGDSAVYLCASSPPGQGSTGELFFGEGSRLTVL.

J is TRBJ2-3 and V is TRBV12-3 or TRBV12-4; perhaps TRBD2 as D (5 bases). Between the trimmed V and J ends, which lost 3 bases and 8 bases, there was a span of 9 bases. This CDR3 is built from 12 residues. The DNA of the CDR3 is TGTGCCAGCAGTTTGGCCGAGGGTACGCAGTATTTT. As protein: CASSLAEGTQYF.

The gene calls are TRBV5-1 and TRBJ1-4; D not certain. Germline lookup yields CDR1 SGHRS and CDR2 YFSETQ. Trimming cost V 3 bases and J 0 bases, with 9 bases left between them. The CDR3 totals 15 residues. The CDR3 loop is CASSSDGTTNEKLFF. The CDR3 DNA sequence: TGCGCCAGCAGCTCCGACGGGACAACTAATGAAAAACTGTTTTTT.

The V call is TRBV3-1 (or the pseudogene TRBV3-2), the J call TRBJ2-5; TRBD2 is a possible D gene (6 bases). V gave up 4 bases and J gave up 9 bases, with 18 bases separating them. The CDR3 runs to 14 residues. In germline, CDR1 is LGHDT, CDR2 YNNKEL (reference sequence). DNA of the CDR3: TGTGCCAGCAGCCCCCCGGGAGTGGCCGAGGCCCAGTACTTC. The encoded protein is CASSPPGVAEAQYF.

The chain combines TRBV19 with TRBJ1-5; the match to TRBD1 covers 9 bases. There are 17 residues in the CDR3. Germline values: CDR1 LNHDA, CDR2 SQIVND (reference sequence). Unmatched junction bases numbered 7, after V lost 2 bases and J lost 2 bases. CDR3 coding DNA: TGTGCCAGTAGTATAACCCCGCGGACAGGGGGCAATCAGCCCCAGCATTTT. Its translation is CASSITPRTGGNQPQHF.

This chain uses TRBV28 with TRBJ1-2; no definite D call. Between the trimmed V and J ends, which lost 3 bases and 6 bases, there was a span of 14 bases. In germline, CDR1 is MDHEN, CDR2 SYDVKM. The CDR3 has 14 residues. CDR3: CASSFSVGRDGYTF. Here the CDR3 DNA reads TGTGCCAGCAGTTTTTCGGTTGGGAGGGATGGCTACACCTTC.

V and J are TRBV4-1 and TRBJ2-7, with 8 bases aligning to TRBD1. Germline-derived CDR1 and CDR2 are MGHRA and YSYEKL. V was pared by 0 bases and J by 7 bases, with 5 bases of the junction left unmatched. CDR3 length equals 14 residues. The CDR3 DNA sequence: TGCGCCAGCAGCCAAGATTGGACAGGGCGGGAGCAGTACTTC. This gives the protein CASSQDWTGREQYF.

The chain uses TRBV7-3 and TRBJ1-4; no clear D. CDR3 size: 13 residues. Trimming removed 5 bases at V and 5 bases at J, with 9 bases between. Germline loops: CDR1 SGHTA, CDR2 FQGTGA. CDR3 residues: CASSPGFNEKLFF. The CDR3 DNA follows: TGTGCCAGCAGCCCAGGATTCAATGAAAAACTGTTTTTT.

Note on this clone: With a much larger clone just one base away, this may be a read error. The sample holds other DNA sequences that translate to the same CDR3. The chain couples TRBV27 to TRBJ1-2; TRBD1 matches at 8 bases. Losses at the gene ends were 4 bases for V and 4 bases for J; bases not matched to a gene: 2. Germline CDR1 and CDR2: MNHEY and SMNVEV (reference sequence). The CDR3 runs to 13 residues. CDR3 protein: CASSSTGAYGYTF. CDR3 DNA sequence: TGTGCCAGCAGTTCGACAGGGGCCTATGGCTACACCTTC.

Here the CDR3 DNA reads TGTGCCAGCAGTTACAGACTAGCCAAGGATGAGCAGTTCTTC. It translates to CASSYRLAKDEQFF. This sequence joins TRBV6-5 and TRBJ2-1; 7 bases agree with TRBD2. Germline V gene data show CDR1 as MNHEY and CDR2 as SVGAGI. The CDR3 totals 14 residues. V was pared by 2 bases and J by 8 bases, with 6 bases of the junction left unmatched.

The CDR3 region has the DNA TGTGCCAGCAGCCTTCCCTCGGGGGACAGGGGCAGTCAAGAGACCCAGTACTTC. It translates to CASSLPSGDRGSQETQYF. The chain links TRBV7-9 to TRBJ2-5, with 10 bases matching TRBD1. The V segment lost 5 bases and the J segment 2 bases; nucleotides outside the gene matches: 14. The CDR3 extends over 18 amino acids. The germline CDR1 and CDR2 sequences are SEHNR and FQNEAQ (reference sequence).

In its sample, this clone was seen once. The chain joins TRBV7-9 to TRBJ1-6; 8 positions match TRBD1. The CDR3 spans 15 residues. The V segment lost 5 bases and the J segment 7 bases; nucleotides outside the gene matches: 7. The germline gives CDR1 SEHNR, CDR2 FQNEAQ (reference sequence). The CDR3, as DNA: TGTGCCAGCAGCCCCGGGACAGGCAGAAATTCACCCCTCCACTTT. As protein: CASSPGTGRNSPLHF.

This chain links TRBV3-1 (or the pseudogene TRBV3-2) with TRBJ2-1, with D tentatively TRBD2 (5 bases). Trimming took 6 bases from V and 6 from J, leaving 15 bases between them. This CDR3 has 14 amino acids. CDR1 and CDR2 from the germline V gene are LGHDT and YNNKEL (reference sequence). The CDR3 nucleotides read TGTGCCAGCAGTCAACGGAGCGGATCCAATGAGCAGTTCTTC. Its protein product is CASSQRSGSNEQFF.

This clone was seen just once. Here the CDR3 reads CAISESREAGELFF. The DNA for the CDR3 is TGTGCCATCAGTGAGTCCAGGGAGGCCGGGGAGCTGTTTTTT. The chain recombines TRBV10-3 with TRBJ2-2; tentative D call: TRBD2 (6 bases). CDR1 and CDR2 from the germline V gene are ENHRY and SYGVKD. This CDR3 contains 14 residues. V lost 0 bases and J 6 bases, leaving 8 bases between the germline ends.

This chain joins TRBV19 and TRBJ1-2, with TRBD1 matching over 9 bases. The CDR3 covers 13 residues. Per germline, CDR1 LNHDA and CDR2 SQIVND (reference sequence). V was pared by 5 bases and J by 5 bases, with 3 bases of the junction left unmatched. The CDR3 loop reads CASSPGTGYGYTF. The CDR3 region has the DNA TGTGCCAGTAGTCCAGGGACAGGGTATGGCTACACCTTC.

The CDR3 region has the DNA TGTGCCATCAGTCCCGGACAGGGGGTGATAGCTGAAGCTTTCTTT. Translating it yields CAISPGQGVIAEAFF. This chain uses TRBV10-3 with TRBJ1-1; 10 bases are shared with TRBD1. The trim removed 5 bases at V and 6 bases at J, leaving 9 bases unmatched. The germline V gene encodes CDR1 ENHRY and CDR2 SYGVKD. The CDR3 has 15 amino acids.

The chain links TRBV28 to TRBJ2-7; 11 bases map to TRBD2. Germline V CDR1 and CDR2: MDHEN, SYDVKM. V was pared by 2 bases and J by 3 bases, with 3 bases of the junction left unmatched. This CDR3 has 15 residues. CDR3 residues: CASSLGTSGGYEQYF. CDR3 coding DNA: TGTGCCAGCAGTTTAGGGACTAGCGGAGGCTACGAGCAGTACTTC.

V usage is TRBV6-1 and J usage is TRBJ1-4, with unresolved D. The CDR3 has 11 amino acids. Germline loops: CDR1 MNHNS, CDR2 SASEGT. V gave up 6 bases and J gave up 7 bases, with 6 bases separating them. CDR3 bases: TGTGCCAGCAGCCCACTTGAAAAACTGTTTTTT. Protein sequence: CASSPLEKLFF.

The chain joins TRBV10-3 to TRBJ2-1; TRBD2 might be the D (6 bases). The germline CDR1 and CDR2 sequences are ENHRY and SYGVKD. V was pared by 6 bases and J by 0 bases, with 12 bases between. The CDR3 sequence is 15 residues long. This chain's CDR3 is CAISPRGDSYNEQFF. CDR3 nucleotide sequence: TGTGCCATCAGCCCGCGGGGAGACTCCTACAATGAGCAGTTCTTC.

The V call is TRBV7-9, the J call TRBJ1-5; the D is unclear. Looked up from germline, CDR1 is SEHNR and CDR2 is FQNEAQ (reference sequence). Trimming cost V 0 bases and J 8 bases, with 20 bases left between them. CDR3 length: 17 amino acids. CDR3: CASSLAYGQAVVEPQHF. For the CDR3, the DNA is TGTGCCAGCAGCTTAGCGTATGGCCAGGCAGTGGTTGAGCCCCAGCATTTT.

In its sample, this clone was seen once. The chain combines TRBV28 with TRBJ1-2; D ambiguous. The V gene's germline CDR1 is MDHEN and CDR2 SYDVKM. V lost 4 bases and J lost 0, with 12 bases in between. The CDR3 has 15 residues. The CDR3 loop is CASSSVSAANYGYTF. The CDR3 region has the DNA TGTGCCAGCAGTTCCGTTTCGGCGGCTAACTATGGCTACACCTTC.